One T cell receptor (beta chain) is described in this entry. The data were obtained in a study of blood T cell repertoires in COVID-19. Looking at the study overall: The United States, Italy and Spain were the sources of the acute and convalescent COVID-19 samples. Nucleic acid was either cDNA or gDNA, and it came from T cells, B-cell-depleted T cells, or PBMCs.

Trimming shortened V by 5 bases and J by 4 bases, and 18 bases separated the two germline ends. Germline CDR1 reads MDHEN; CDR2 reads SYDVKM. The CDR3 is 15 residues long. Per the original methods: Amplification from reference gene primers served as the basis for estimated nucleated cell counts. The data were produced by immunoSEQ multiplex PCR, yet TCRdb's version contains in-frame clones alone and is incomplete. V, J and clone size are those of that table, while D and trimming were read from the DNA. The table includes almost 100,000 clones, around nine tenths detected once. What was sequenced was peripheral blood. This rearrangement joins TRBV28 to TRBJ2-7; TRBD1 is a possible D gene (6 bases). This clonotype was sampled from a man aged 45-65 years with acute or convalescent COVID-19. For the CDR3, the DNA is TGTGCCAGCAGTCCAGGGACACTGCAATCTTACGAGCAGTACTTC. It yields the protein CASSPGTLQSYEQYF.